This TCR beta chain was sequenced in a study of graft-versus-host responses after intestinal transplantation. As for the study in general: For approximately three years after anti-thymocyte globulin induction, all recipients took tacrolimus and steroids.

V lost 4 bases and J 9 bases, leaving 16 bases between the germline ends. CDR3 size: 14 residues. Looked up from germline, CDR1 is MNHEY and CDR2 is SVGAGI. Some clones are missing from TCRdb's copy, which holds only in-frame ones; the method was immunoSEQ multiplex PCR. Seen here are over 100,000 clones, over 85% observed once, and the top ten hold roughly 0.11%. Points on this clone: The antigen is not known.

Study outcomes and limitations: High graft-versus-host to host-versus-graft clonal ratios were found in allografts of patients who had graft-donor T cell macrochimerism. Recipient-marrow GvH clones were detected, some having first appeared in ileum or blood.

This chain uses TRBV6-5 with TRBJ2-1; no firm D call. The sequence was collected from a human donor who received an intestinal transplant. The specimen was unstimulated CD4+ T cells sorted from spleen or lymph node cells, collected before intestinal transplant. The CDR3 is CASSSRIAASEQFF. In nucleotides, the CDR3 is TGTGCCAGCAGTTCTCGTATAGCAGCTAGTGAGCAGTTCTTC.